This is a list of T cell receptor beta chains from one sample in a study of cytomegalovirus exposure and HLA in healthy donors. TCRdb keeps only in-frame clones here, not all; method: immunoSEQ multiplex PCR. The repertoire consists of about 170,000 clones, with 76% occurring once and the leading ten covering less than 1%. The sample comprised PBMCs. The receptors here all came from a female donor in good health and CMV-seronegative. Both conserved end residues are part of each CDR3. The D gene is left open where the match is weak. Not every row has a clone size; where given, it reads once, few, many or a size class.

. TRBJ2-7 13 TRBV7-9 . CASSLGTLYEQYF TGTGCCAGCAGCTTAGGGACACTCTACGAGCAGTACTTC
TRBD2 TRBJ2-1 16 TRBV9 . CASSVVSSGGLREQFF TGTGCCAGCAGCGTAGTAAGTAGCGGGGGGTTGAGGGAGCAGTTCTTC
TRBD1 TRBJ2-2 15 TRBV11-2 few CASSPGRQGSGELFF TGTGCCAGCAGCCCGGGCCGACAGGGTAGCGGGGAGCTGTTTTTT
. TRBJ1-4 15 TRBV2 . CASRNQGYANEKLFF TGTGCCAGCAGAAATCAGGGGTATGCTAATGAAAAACTGTTTTTT
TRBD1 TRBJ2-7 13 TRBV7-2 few CASSSQGAYEQYF TGTGCCAGCAGCTCACAGGGGGCGTACGAGCAGTACTTC
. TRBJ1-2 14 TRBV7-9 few CASSLYETSYGYTF TGTGCCAGCAGCTTATACGAGACATCCTATGGCTACACCTTC
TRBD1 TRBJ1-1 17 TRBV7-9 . CSSSQAYRTGRETEAFF TGTTCCAGCAGCCAAGCGTATAGGACAGGGAGGGAAACTGAAGCTTTCTTT
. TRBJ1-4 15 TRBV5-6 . CASSPRPAANEKLFF TGTGCCAGCAGCCCGCGACCGGCGGCTAATGAAAAACTGTTTTTT
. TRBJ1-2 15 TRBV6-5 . CASSYSGQLNYGYTF TGTGCCAGCAGTTACTCCGGACAGCTTAACTATGGCTACACCTTC
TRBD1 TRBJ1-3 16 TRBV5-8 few CASSPRQGAGGNTIYF TGTGCCAGCAGCCCGCGACAGGGGGCGGGAGGAAACACCATATATTTT
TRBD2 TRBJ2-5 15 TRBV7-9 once CASSLASGVTETQYF TGTGCCAGCAGCTTAGCTAGCGGGGTCACGGAGACCCAGTACTTC
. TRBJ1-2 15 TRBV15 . CATSARGREDYGYTF TGTGCCACCAGCGCTCGGGGCAGGGAGGACTATGGCTACACCTTC
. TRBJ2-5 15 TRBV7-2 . CASSLGTVLGETQYF TGTGCCAGCAGCTTGGGGACTGTGCTAGGGGAGACCCAGTACTTC
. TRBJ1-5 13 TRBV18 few CASLPGPNQPQHF TGTGCCAGCCTACCAGGGCCCAATCAGCCCCAGCATTTT
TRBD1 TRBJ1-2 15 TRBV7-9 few CASSLEDRNLRRGTF TGTGCCAGCAGCTTAGAGGACAGGAACCTGCGCCGTGGCACCTTC
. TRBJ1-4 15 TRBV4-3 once CASSQDGAGSEKLFF TGCGCCAGCAGCCAAGATGGGGCGGGGTCCGAAAAACTGTTTTTT
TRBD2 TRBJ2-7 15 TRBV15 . CATSRGGVESYEQYF TGTGCCACCAGCAGGGGGGGGGTTGAGTCCTACGAGCAGTACTTC
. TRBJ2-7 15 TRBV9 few CASSVGLGGPYEQYF TGTGCCAGCAGCGTAGGGTTGGGGGGGCCTTACGAGCAGTACTTC
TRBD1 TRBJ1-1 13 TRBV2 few CASSSGQGFEAFF TGTGCCAGCAGTTCGGGACAGGGGTTTGAAGCTTTCTTT
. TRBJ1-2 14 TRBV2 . CASRRTDLNYGYTF TGTGCCAGCCGCCGGACAGACCTTAACTATGGCTACACCTTC
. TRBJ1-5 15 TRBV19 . CASSIQGHPNQPQHF TGTGCCAGTAGTATACAGGGACACCCTAATCAGCCCCAGCATTTT
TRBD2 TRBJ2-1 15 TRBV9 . CASSALAGGYNEQFF TGTGCCAGCAGCGCCCTAGCGGGCGGTTACAATGAGCAGTTCTTC
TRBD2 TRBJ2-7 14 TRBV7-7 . CASSLEAGGYEQYF TGTGCCAGCAGCTTAGAAGCGGGGGGCTACGAGCAGTACTTC